The clone carrying this T cell receptor beta chain was found a few times. Per the germline V gene, CDR1 is SNHLY and CDR2 is FYNNEI. The CDR3 contains 11 residues. Trimming removed 4 bases at V and 5 bases at J, with 6 bases between. The source of the sample is a study of T-cell reconstitution after alpha-beta-depleted transplantation in children. It was with unique molecular identifiers that the TCRbeta library was prepared. TCRdb reprocessed the PCR reads via MiXCR and lists one record per CDR3 protein. In the table there are a few hundred thousand distinct CDR3 sequences, almost 10% of which are singletons.

The sequencing used PBMCs from the stem cell graft donor, collected from the stem cell graft. The sequence came from a human donor who donated a stem cell graft to a child with SCID. The V and J genes are TRBV2 and TRBJ2-7; D gene ambiguous. The CDR3 region has the DNA TGTGCCAGCAGTGGACGCCACGAGCAGTACTTC. This translates into CASSGRHEQYF.